This T cell receptor beta chain was obtained from a study of CD8+ T cells in alopecia areata. Study background: Each of the treated patients was given oral tofacitinib, 5 to 10 mg twice daily, for moderate-to-severe alopecia areata.

Trimming left V 0 bases short and J 4 bases short, with 6 bases between. CDR1 is SQVTM and CDR2 is ANQGSEA in the germline V gene. CDR3 length: 12 residues. Study-wide results and caveats: Although TCR sharing was seen in mice, sharing across patients was less clear, possibly for HLA-related reasons. There were many expanded lesional clones persisting in scalp and blood during tofacitinib.

Investigators isolated RNA and reverse transcribed it into cDNA to act as the sequencing template. The data were produced by immunoSEQ multiplex PCR, yet TCRdb's version contains in-frame clones alone and is incomplete. The data contain about 220,000 clones, about 50% of them seen just once; the ten biggest clones take up roughly 1.5%. Treatment: oral pan-JAK inhibitor, 5-10 mg twice daily. Lesional scalp punch biopsies and peripheral blood came from alopecia areata patients. As concerns this clone: The antigen is undetermined.

The receptor's source is a human donor with alopecia areata. This material consisted of CD4+ T cells sorted from blood, taken at week 4, from a patient treated with tofacitinib. The chain has TRBV29-1 and TRBJ1-2, with D uncertain. The CDR3 nucleotides read TGCAGCGTTGAAGAACAGCTCTATGGCTACACCTTC. It yields the protein CSVEEQLYGYTF.